Shown below are 8 T cell receptor beta chains from a single sample sequenced in a study of cytomegalovirus exposure and HLA in healthy donors. PCR involved 60 Vbeta and 13 Jbeta primers. Sequencing was performed with immunoSEQ multiplex PCR; in TCRdb, only in-frame clones are kept and a portion is missing. Seen here are about 160,000 clones, over 70% observed once, and the top ten hold about 3%. Sequenced: PBMCs. These receptors came from a woman aged 45-65 years in good health and CMV-seropositive.

The rearrangement uses TRBV29-1 and TRBJ2-1; 7 bases agree with TRBD1. The CDR3 has 14 residues. In germline, CDR1 is SQVTM, CDR2 ANQGSEA. After removal of 6 bases from V and 0 bases from J, the junction contained 5 bases not matched to a gene. Here the CDR3 DNA reads TGCAGCGTCGGTCCAGGGGGCTCCTACAATGAGCAGTTCTTC. Its translation is CSVGPGGSYNEQFF.

This chain joins TRBV9 and TRBJ1-3; possible D gene TRBD1, 6 bases. In germline, CDR1 is SGDLS, CDR2 YYNGEE. The germline V and J ends were trimmed by 4 bases and 2 bases, with 13 bases remaining between them. The CDR3 covers 15 residues. The CDR3 loop reads CASSPEQGTGNTIYF. CDR3 nucleotides: TGTGCCAGCAGCCCCGAACAGGGCACTGGAAACACCATATATTTT.

This chain uses TRBV6-1 with TRBJ1-6; D not certain. Trimming shortened V by 6 bases and J by 0 bases, and 9 bases separated the two germline ends. Germline assignment: CDR1 MNHNS and CDR2 SASEGT. The CDR3 sequence is 15 residues long. CDR3 loop: CASRVPSSYNSPLHF. CDR3 in DNA: TGTGCCAGCAGGGTCCCGAGCTCCTATAATTCACCCCTCCACTTT.

V gene TRBV2 combines with J gene TRBJ2-7; a possible D gene is TRBD2 (5 bases). CDR1 and CDR2 (germline): SNHLY, FYNNEI. V lost 4 bases and J 3 bases, leaving 7 bases between the germline ends. The CDR3 length is 12 residues. CDR3 sequence (DNA): TGTGCCAGCAGTGCTACTAGCTACGAGCAGTACTTC. Translated: CASSATSYEQYF.

This chain joins TRBV30 and TRBJ1-1; maybe TRBD1 (5 bases). V shed 1 base and J shed 1 base, with 10 bases lying between them. This CDR3 contains 14 residues. CDR1 and CDR2 from the germline V gene are GTSNPN and SVGIG (reference sequence). The CDR3 DNA is TGTGCCTGGAGTGGACAGTTAACGAACACTGAAGCTTTCTTT. Its translation is CAWSGQLTNTEAFF.

CDR3 in amino acids: CASSELDNEQFF. In nucleotides, the CDR3 is TGCGCCAGCAGCGAACTCGACAATGAGCAGTTCTTC. The chain uses TRBV4-1 and TRBJ2-1; D ambiguous. The CDR3 length is 12 residues. CDR1 and CDR2 (germline): MGHRA, YSYEKL. V gave up 5 bases and J gave up 5 bases, with 7 bases separating them.

J is TRBJ2-2 and V is TRBV7-9; 8 bases align to TRBD1. The CDR3 covers 15 residues. V gave up 4 bases and J gave up 6 bases; unmatched junction bases: 7. Germline V gene lookup returns CDR1 SEHNR and CDR2 FQNEAQ (reference sequence). The DNA for the CDR3 is TGTGCCAGCAGCTCCCAGGGGGCGCTTCCCGGGGAGCTGTTTTTT. It specifies CASSSQGALPGELFF. The full variable domain, rest sourced from reference TRBV7-9 and TRBJ2-2, is DTGVSQNPRHKITKRGQNVTFRCDPISEHNRLYWYRQTLGQGPEFLTYFQNEAQLEKSRLLSDRFSAERPKGSFSTLEIQRTEQGDSAMYLCASSSQGALPGELFFGEGSRLTVL.

This clone was observed a handful of times. Other DNA sequences in the same sample also yield this CDR3. This chain connects TRBV4-2 to TRBJ2-5, with D unclear. This CDR3 is built from 14 residues. V was trimmed by 1 base and J by 1 base, leaving 7 bases between them. The germline V gene encodes CDR1 LGHNA and CDR2 YNFKEQ. The CDR3 protein is CASSQVNSQETQYF. The CDR3 bases are TGTGCCAGCAGCCAAGTCAACAGCCAAGAGACCCAGTACTTC.